This section outlines one T cell receptor beta chain sequence together with its context. The sample comes from a study of cytomegalovirus exposure and HLA in healthy donors. Amplification used 60 Vbeta primers and 13 Jbeta primers. The method was immunoSEQ multiplex PCR; TCRdb's version includes in-frame clones alone and lacks a portion of them. The sample shows tens of thousands of clones, roughly 84% of them seen only once. The TCR was taken from a woman aged 18-29 years in good health and CMV-seronegative. The sequencing sample was made of PBMCs.

Here the CDR3 DNA reads TGTGCCAGCAGCTTAGAAGGAGGGGGCGATCGCACAGATACGCAGTATTTT. Amino acids: CASSLEGGGDRTDTQYF. V gene TRBV11-2 combines with J gene TRBJ2-3; possible D gene TRBD1, 7 bases. Per germline, CDR1 SGHAT and CDR2 FQNNGV. The V and J ends lost 0 bases and 1 base respectively, with 14 bases between them. The CDR3 consists of 17 residues.